The text below deals with one T cell receptor beta chain. The entry originates in a study of blood T cell repertoires in COVID-19. Study-wide context: Samples taken during acute and convalescent COVID-19 were collected in the United States, Italy and Spain.

TCRdb keeps only in-frame clones here, not all; method: immunoSEQ multiplex PCR. The table lists about 130,000 clones, 86% of them singletons, with under 4.5% in the top ten. The length of the CDR3 is 16 residues. After removal of 3 bases from V and 0 bases from J, the junction contained 7 bases not matched to a gene. Germline V gives CDR1 LNHDA, CDR2 SQIVND (reference sequence). The receptor was isolated from a man aged 50 to 60 who had recovered from COVID-19. The sample taken for sequencing was PBMCs or T cells enriched from blood (not recorded which). The chain couples TRBV19 to TRBJ2-7; 8 nucleotides match TRBD1. CDR3 DNA: TGTGCCAGTAGTATCTGGGACAGGACCCGCTCCTACGAGCAGTACGTC. Translating gives CASSIWDRTRSYEQYV.